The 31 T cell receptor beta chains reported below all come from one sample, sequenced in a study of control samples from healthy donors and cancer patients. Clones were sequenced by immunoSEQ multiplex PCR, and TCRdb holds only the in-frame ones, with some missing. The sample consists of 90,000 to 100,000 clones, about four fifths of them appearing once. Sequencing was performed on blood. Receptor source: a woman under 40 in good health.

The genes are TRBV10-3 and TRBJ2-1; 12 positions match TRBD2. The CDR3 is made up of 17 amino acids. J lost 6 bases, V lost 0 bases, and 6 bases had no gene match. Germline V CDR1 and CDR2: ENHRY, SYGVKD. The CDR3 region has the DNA TGTGCCATCAGTGAGTCGCTGACTAGCGGGGGCCGCAATGAGCAGTTCTTC. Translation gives CAISESLTSGGRNEQFF.

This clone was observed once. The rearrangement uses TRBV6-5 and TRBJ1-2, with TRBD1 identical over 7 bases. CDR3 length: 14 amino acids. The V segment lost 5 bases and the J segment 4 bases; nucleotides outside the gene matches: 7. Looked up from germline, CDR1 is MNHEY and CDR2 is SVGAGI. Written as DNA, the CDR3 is TGTGCCAGCAGTAGCCTGGGACAGATCTATGGCTACACCTTC. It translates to CASSSLGQIYGYTF.

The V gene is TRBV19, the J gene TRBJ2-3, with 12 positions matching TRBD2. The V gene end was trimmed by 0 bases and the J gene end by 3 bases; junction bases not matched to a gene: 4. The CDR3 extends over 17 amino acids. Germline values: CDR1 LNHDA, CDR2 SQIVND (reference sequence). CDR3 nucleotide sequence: TGTGCCAGTAGTATAGATCTAGCGGGGGGGCTAACAGATACGCAGTATTTT. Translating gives CASSIDLAGGLTDTQYF.

The CDR3, as DNA: TGTGCCAGCTCACCACAAAAGGGGGGTACTGAAGCTTTCTTT. Translation gives CASSPQKGGTEAFF. The V call is TRBV18, the J call TRBJ1-1; maybe TRBD1 (6 bases). V was pared by 1 base and J by 5 bases, with 11 bases between. Germline V gene data show CDR1 as KGHSH and CDR2 as LQKENI. The CDR3 extends over 14 amino acids.

CDR3 bases: TGCGCCAGCAGACTCCCAGGGGCCCCAGATACGCAGTATTTT. Amino acid sequence: CASRLPGAPDTQYF. The chain links TRBV5-1 to TRBJ2-3, with D possibly TRBD1 on 6 matching bases. The germline CDR1 and CDR2 sequences are SGHRS and YFSETQ. V gave up 5 bases and J gave up 4 bases, with 14 bases separating them. This CDR3 is built from 14 residues.

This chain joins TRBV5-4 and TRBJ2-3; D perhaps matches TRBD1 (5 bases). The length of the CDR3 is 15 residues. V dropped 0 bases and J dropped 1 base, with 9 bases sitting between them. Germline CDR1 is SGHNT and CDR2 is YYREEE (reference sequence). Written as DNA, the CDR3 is TGTGCCAGCAGCTTGGTAGGGGTAGGCACAGATACGCAGTATTTT. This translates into CASSLVGVGTDTQYF.

The CDR3 nucleotides are TGTGCCAGCAGCTTGGGTACGCTTATGCGCTACACCTTC. Protein product: CASSLGTLMRYTF. This chain joins TRBV5-6 and TRBJ1-2; D is undetermined. The V gene lost 0 bases and the J gene lost 9 bases, with 12 bases spanning the gap. The CDR3 consists of 13 residues. Germline V lookup: CDR1 SGHDT, CDR2 YYEEEE.

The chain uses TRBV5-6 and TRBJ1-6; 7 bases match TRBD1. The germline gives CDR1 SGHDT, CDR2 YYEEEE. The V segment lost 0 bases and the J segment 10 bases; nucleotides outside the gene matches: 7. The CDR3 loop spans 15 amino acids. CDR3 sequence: CASSLVPGGDSPLHF. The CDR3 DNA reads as TGTGCCAGCAGCTTGGTGCCAGGGGGTGACTCACCCCTCCACTTT.

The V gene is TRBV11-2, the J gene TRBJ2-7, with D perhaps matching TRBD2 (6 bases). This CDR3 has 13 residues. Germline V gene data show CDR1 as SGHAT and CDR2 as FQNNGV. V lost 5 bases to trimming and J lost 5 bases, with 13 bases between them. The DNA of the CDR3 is TGTGCCAGCAGCACCCTCTGGGGGGACGAGCAGTACTTC. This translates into CASSTLWGDEQYF.

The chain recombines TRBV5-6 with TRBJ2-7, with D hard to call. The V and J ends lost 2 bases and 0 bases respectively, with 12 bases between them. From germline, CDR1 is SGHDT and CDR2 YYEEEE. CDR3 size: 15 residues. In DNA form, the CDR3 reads TGTGCCAGCAGCTTCGACCCCTTGCCCTCCTACGAGCAGTACTTC. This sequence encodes CASSFDPLPSYEQYF.

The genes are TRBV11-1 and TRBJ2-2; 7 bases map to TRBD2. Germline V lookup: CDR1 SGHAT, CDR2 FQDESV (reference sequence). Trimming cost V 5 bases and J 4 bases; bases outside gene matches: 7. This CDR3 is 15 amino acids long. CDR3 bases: TGTGCCAGCAGCCCGAGCGGGGTGGGCACCGGGGAGCTGTTTTTT. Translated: CASSPSGVGTGELFF.

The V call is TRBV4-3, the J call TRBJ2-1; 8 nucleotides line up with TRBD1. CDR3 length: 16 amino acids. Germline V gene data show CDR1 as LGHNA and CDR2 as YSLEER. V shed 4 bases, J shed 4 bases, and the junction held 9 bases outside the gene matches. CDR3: CASSLRPGQDYNEQFF. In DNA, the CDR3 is TGCGCCAGCAGCCTTAGACCGGGACAGGATTACAATGAGCAGTTCTTC.

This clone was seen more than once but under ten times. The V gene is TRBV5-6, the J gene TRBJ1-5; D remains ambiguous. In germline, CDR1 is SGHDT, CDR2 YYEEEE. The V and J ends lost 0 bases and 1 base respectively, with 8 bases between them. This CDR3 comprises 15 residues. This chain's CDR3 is CASSLGSRSNQPQHF. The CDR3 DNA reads TGTGCCAGCAGCTTGGGATCCAGGAGCAATCAGCCCCAGCATTTT.

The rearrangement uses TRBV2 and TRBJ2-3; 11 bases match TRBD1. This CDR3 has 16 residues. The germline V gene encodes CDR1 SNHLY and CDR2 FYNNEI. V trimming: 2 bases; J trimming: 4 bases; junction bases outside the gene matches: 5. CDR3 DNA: TGTGCCAGCAGTGAATCCGCGGGACAGGGGGCAGATACGCAGTATTTT. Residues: CASSESAGQGADTQYF.

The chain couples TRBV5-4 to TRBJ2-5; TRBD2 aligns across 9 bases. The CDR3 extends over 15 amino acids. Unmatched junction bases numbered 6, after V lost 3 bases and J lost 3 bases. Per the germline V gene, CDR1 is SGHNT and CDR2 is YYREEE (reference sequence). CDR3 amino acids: CASSSLTSGEETQYF. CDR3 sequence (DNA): TGTGCCAGCAGCTCCCTGACTAGCGGTGAAGAGACCCAGTACTTC.

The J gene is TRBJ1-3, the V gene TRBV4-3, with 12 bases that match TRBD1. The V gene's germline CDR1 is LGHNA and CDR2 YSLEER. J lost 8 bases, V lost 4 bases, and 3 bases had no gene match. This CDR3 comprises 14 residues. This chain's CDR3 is CASSRDRGPDTIYF. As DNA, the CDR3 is TGCGCCAGCAGCCGGGACAGGGGGCCGGACACCATATATTTT.

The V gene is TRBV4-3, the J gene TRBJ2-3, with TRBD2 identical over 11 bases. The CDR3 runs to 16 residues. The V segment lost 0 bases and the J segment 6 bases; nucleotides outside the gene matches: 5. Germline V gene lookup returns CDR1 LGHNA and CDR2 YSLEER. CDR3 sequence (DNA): TGCGCCAGCAGCCAAGATGCACTAGCGGGGGCCGATACGCAGTATTTT. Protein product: CASSQDALAGADTQYF.

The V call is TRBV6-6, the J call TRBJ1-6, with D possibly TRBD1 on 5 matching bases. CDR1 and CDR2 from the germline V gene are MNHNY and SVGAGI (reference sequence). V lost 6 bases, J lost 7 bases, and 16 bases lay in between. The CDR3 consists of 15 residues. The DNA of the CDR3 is TGTGCCAGCAGGAGGGGAGATGGGGGGAATTCACCCCTCCACTTT. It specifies CASRRGDGGNSPLHF.

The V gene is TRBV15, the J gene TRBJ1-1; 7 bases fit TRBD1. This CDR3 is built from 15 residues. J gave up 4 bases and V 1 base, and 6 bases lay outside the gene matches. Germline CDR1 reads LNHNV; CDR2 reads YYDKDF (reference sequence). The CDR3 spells CATSRGLDRTTEAFF. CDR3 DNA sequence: TGTGCCACCAGCAGAGGGTTGGACAGGACCACTGAAGCTTTCTTT.

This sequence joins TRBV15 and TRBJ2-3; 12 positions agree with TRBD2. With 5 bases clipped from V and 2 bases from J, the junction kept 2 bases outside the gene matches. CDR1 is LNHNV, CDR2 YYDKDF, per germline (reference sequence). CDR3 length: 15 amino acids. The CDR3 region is CATSRLAGVTDTQYF. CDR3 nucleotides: TGTGCCACCAGCCGACTAGCGGGGGTCACAGATACGCAGTATTTT.

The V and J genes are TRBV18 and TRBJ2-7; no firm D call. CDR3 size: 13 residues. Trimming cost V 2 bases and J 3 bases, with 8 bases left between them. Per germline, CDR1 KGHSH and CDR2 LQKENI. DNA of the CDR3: TGTGCCAGCTCACCATTTCAGGACTACGAGCAGTACTTC. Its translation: CASSPFQDYEQYF.

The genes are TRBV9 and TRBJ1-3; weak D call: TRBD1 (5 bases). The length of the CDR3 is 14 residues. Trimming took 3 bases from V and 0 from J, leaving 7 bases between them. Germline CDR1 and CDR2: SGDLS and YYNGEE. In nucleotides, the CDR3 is TGTGCCAGCAGCGGGACAAACTCTGGAAACACCATATATTTT. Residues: CASSGTNSGNTIYF. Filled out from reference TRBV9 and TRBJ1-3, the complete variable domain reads DSGVTQTPKHLITATGQRVTLRCSPRSGDLSVYWYQQSLDQGLQFLIQYYNGEERAKGNILERFSAQQFPDLHSELNLSSLELGDSALYFCASSGTNSGNTIYFGEGSWLTVV.

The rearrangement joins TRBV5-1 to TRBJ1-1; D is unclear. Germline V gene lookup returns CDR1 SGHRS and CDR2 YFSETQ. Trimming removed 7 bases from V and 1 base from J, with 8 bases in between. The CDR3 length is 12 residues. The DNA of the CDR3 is TGCGCCAGCGGACGGGAGAACACTGAAGCTTTCTTT. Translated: CASGRENTEAFF.

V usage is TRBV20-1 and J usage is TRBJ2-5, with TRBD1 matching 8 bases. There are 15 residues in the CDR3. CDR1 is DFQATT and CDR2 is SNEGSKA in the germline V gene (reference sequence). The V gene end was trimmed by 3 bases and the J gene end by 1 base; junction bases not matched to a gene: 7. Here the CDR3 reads CSASLPGTGQETQYF. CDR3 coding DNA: TGCAGTGCTAGTCTCCCCGGGACAGGCCAAGAGACCCAGTACTTC.

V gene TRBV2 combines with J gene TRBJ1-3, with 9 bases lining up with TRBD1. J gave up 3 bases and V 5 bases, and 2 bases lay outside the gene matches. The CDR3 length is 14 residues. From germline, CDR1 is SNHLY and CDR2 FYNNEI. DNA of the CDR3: TGTGCCAGCAGTCTGACAGGGGGTGGAAACACCATATATTTT. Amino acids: CASSLTGGGNTIYF.

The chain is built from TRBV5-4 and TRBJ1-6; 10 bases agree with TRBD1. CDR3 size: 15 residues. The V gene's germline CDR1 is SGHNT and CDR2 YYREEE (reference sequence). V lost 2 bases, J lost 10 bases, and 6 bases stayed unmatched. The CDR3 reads CASSFRGQGVSPLHF. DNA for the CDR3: TGTGCCAGCAGCTTCAGAGGACAGGGGGTGTCACCCCTCCACTTT.

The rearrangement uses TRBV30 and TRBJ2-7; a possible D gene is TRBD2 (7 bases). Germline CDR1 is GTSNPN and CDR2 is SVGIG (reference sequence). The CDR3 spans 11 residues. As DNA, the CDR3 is TGTGCGTGGCCCTCGGGGGGCCGGTGGTACTTC. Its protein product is CAWPSGGRWYF.

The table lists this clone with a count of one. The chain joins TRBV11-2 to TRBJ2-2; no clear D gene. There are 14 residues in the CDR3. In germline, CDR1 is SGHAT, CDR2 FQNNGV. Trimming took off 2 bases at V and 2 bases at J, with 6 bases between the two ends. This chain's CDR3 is CASSLKVNTGELFF. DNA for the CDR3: TGTGCCAGCAGCTTAAAGGTTAACACCGGGGAGCTGTTTTTT.

In DNA form, the CDR3 reads TGTGCCAGCAGTCCACCGGGACAGGGACGGGAAAAACTGTTTTTT. This translates into CASSPPGQGREKLFF. J is TRBJ1-4 and V is TRBV28; 9 bases are a match to TRBD1. Germline V gene sequence: CDR1 MDHEN, CDR2 SYDVKM. V trimming: 5 bases; J trimming: 8 bases; junction bases outside the gene matches: 9. The length of the CDR3 is 15 residues.

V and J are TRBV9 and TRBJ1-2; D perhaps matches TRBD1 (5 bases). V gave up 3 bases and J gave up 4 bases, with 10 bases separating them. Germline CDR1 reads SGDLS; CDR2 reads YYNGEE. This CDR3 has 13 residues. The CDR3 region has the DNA TGTGCCAGCAGCGCCGGGGGTGGCTATGGCTACACCTTC. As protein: CASSAGGGYGYTF.

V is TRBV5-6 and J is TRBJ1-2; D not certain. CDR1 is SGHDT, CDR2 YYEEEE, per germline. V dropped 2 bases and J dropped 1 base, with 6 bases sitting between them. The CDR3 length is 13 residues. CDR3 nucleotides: TGTGCCAGCAGCTTAGGGTTTAACTATGGCTACACCTTC. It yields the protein CASSLGFNYGYTF.